These 22 T cell receptor beta chains share one sample of origin, sequenced in a study of hypomethylating agent response in myelodysplastic syndrome (dated by TCRdb to the early 2020s). To prepare the library, the immunoSEQ multiplex PCR assay was applied. The table comes from immuneACCESS by way of TCRdb, which keeps in-frame sequences with V and J called. Part of the clones is missing from these tables; in studies checked, under half for an unresolved V gene and the rest for unknown reasons. Recorded for this sample are about 4,000 clones; more than 85% of them occurred a single time. The ten top clones hold 12% of the sample. The sample consisted of bone marrow, taken before or after starting hypomethylating agent treatment for myelodysplastic syndrome (not recorded which). These receptors originate from a human donor with myelodysplastic syndrome.

V gene TRBV19 combines with J gene TRBJ1-2; possibly TRBD1 for D (5 bases). V lost 5 bases and J lost 3, with 10 bases in between. CDR1 is LNHDA, CDR2 SQIVND, per germline (reference sequence). The CDR3 has 13 residues. CDR3 residues: CASSPQGDYGYTF. As DNA, the CDR3 is TGTGCCAGTAGTCCTCAGGGTGACTATGGCTACACCTTC.

This rearrangement joins TRBV7-2 to TRBJ2-1, with D maybe TRBD2 (5 bases). This CDR3 region has 14 residues. Germline V gene sequence: CDR1 SGHTA, CDR2 FQGNSA. Trimming took 3 bases from V and 3 from J, leaving 9 bases between them. CDR3 sequence reads: CASSLASLYNEQFF. CDR3 nucleotide sequence: TGTGCCAGCAGCTTGGCTAGCCTCTACAATGAGCAGTTCTTC.

This clone is a singleton in its sample. J is TRBJ1-2 and V is TRBV7-2, with 12 bases matching TRBD1. CDR3 length: 15 amino acids. CDR1 is SGHTA and CDR2 is FQGNSA in the germline V gene. V lost 6 bases and J lost 7; bases outside the gene matches: 9. CDR3 nucleotide sequence: TGTGCCAGCAGGACTATGGGACAGGGGGCGGTTGGCTACACCTTC. It is translated as CASRTMGQGAVGYTF.

The V and J genes are TRBV19 and TRBJ1-1; TRBD1 agrees at 7 bases. The germline CDR1 and CDR2 sequences are LNHDA and SQIVND (reference sequence). The CDR3 covers 15 residues. Germline trimming cut 4 bases from V and 2 bases from J; bases unmatched to any gene: 7. CDR3 protein: CASSTQGRGNTEAFF. For the CDR3, the DNA is TGTGCCAGTAGTACACAGGGGAGGGGAAACACTGAAGCTTTCTTT.

The chain is built from TRBV18 and TRBJ2-7, with TRBD1 as a possible D gene (5 bases). The V gene's germline CDR1 is KGHSH and CDR2 LQKENI. The CDR3 totals 15 residues. Trimming removed 0 bases at V and 2 bases at J, with 11 bases between. The CDR3 coding sequence is TGTGCCAGCTCACCACCGGGGCTACGTACCTACGAGCAGTACTTC. It encodes CASSPPGLRTYEQYF. The full variable domain, with the rest looked up from reference TRBV18 and TRBJ2-7, is NAGVMQNPRHLVRRRGQEARLRCSPMKGHSHVYWYRQLPEEGLKFMVYLQKENIIDESGMPKERFSAEFPKEGPSILRIQQVVRGDSAAYFCASSPPGLRTYEQYFGPGTRLTVT.

This chain joins TRBV28 and TRBJ1-5; the D gene is possibly TRBD1 (5 bases). The CDR3 covers 16 residues. The V end lost 2 bases, the J end lost 7 bases, and 18 bases lay between the germline ends. Germline values: CDR1 MDHEN, CDR2 SYDVKM. The CDR3 spells CASSLVGGGGNQPQHF. The CDR3 bases are TGTGCCAGCAGTTTAGTTGGTGGCGGGGGGAACCAGCCCCAGCATTTT.

The rearrangement joins TRBV18 to TRBJ2-1; D may be TRBD1 (5 bases). The V gene lost 4 bases and the J gene lost 2 bases, with 12 bases spanning the gap. Germline loops: CDR1 KGHSH, CDR2 LQKENI. The CDR3 spans 15 residues. Here the CDR3 DNA reads TGTGCCAGCTCACTGACAGTATTACCCTACAATGAGCAGTTCTTC. Protein: CASSLTVLPYNEQFF.

The chain couples TRBV7-2 to TRBJ1-1, with 8 bases that match TRBD1. This CDR3 comprises 15 residues. After removal of 3 bases from V and 1 base from J, the junction contained 4 bases not matched to a gene. Germline V gene lookup returns CDR1 SGHTA and CDR2 FQGNSA. CDR3 nucleotides: TGTGCCAGCAGCTTCAGGGGGCTAGGGAACACTGAAGCTTTCTTT. Its protein product is CASSFRGLGNTEAFF.

J is TRBJ2-7 and V is TRBV27, with D possibly being TRBD1 (6 bases). The germline V and J ends were trimmed by 5 bases and 4 bases, with 15 bases remaining between them. The CDR3 totals 14 residues. CDR1 and CDR2 from the germline V gene are MNHEY and SMNVEV (reference sequence). The CDR3 DNA is TGTGCCAGCAGTCCGCAACAGGGACGGTACGAGCAGTACTTC. Its protein product is CASSPQQGRYEQYF.

The genes are TRBV11-2 and TRBJ1-3; TRBD1 matches 9 bases. Trimming at V came to 3 bases and at J to 5 bases, leaving 5 bases not matched to a gene. Looked up from germline, CDR1 is SGHAT and CDR2 is FQNNGV. This CDR3 comprises 15 residues. As DNA, the CDR3 is TGTGCCAGCAGCTTGCCTACAGGGGGCAGAAACACCATATATTTT. This gives the protein CASSLPTGGRNTIYF.

The genes are TRBV4-3 and TRBJ2-6; TRBD1 might be the D (6 bases). Germline V lookup: CDR1 LGHNA, CDR2 YSLEER. Trimming took 3 bases from V and 2 from J, leaving 14 bases between them. There are 17 residues in the CDR3. DNA for the CDR3: TGCGCCAGCAGCCAGAAAATGACAGGTACTGGGGCCAACGTCCTGACTTTC. Translating it yields CASSQKMTGTGANVLTF.

The V call is TRBV28, the J call TRBJ2-5, with 11 bases identical to TRBD2. The germline gives CDR1 MDHEN, CDR2 SYDVKM. The CDR3 consists of 15 residues. Losses at the gene ends were 6 bases for V and 6 bases for J; bases not matched to a gene: 9. The DNA of the CDR3 is TGTGCCAGCAGCGTTAGCGGGAGGGCCATGAAGACCCAGTACTTC. The encoded protein is CASSVSGRAMKTQYF.

V usage is TRBV5-1 and J usage is TRBJ2-7; 11 bases align to TRBD2. Germline V gives CDR1 SGHRS, CDR2 YFSETQ. Trimming took 4 bases from V and 2 from J; bases not matched to a gene: 5. The CDR3 is made up of 15 amino acids. The DNA for the CDR3 is TGCGCCAGCAGCCCCGGGACTAGCGGTCCCTACGAGCAGTACTTC. Translating gives CASSPGTSGPYEQYF.

The DNA for the CDR3 is TGCGCCAGCAGTGACGCGGTGGGCAGGGGGCTCAGCAATGAGCAGTTCTTC. It codes for CASSDAVGRGLSNEQFF. V gene TRBV10-2 combines with J gene TRBJ2-1; 8 positions match TRBD1. The CDR3 totals 17 residues. The V and J ends lost 3 bases and 6 bases, in that order; junction bases with no gene match: 13. Looked up from germline, CDR1 is WSHSY and CDR2 is SAAADI.

The chain couples TRBV25-1 to TRBJ1-2; the D gene is possibly TRBD1 (5 bases). The CDR3 extends over 14 amino acids. V was cut by 3 bases and J by 5 bases, with 13 bases left in between. Germline-derived CDR1 and CDR2 are MGHDK and SYGVNS. CDR3 sequence (DNA): TGTGCCAGCAGTGAGCAGGGTGGGGCATATGGCTACACCTTC. Translated: CASSEQGGAYGYTF.

To note about this clone: This specimen includes other DNA sequences encoding the same CDR3. The chain couples TRBV10-3 to TRBJ2-1; possibly TRBD2 for D (6 bases). The V and J ends lost 6 bases and 4 bases respectively, with 19 bases between them. The germline gives CDR1 ENHRY, CDR2 SYGVKD. This CDR3 is 16 amino acids long. CDR3 coding DNA: TGTGCCATCAGGGATCCCTTAGCGGAACATTACAATGAGCAGTTCTTC. Translated: CAIRDPLAEHYNEQFF.

This clone was detected a few times. The chain joins TRBV27 to TRBJ2-7; D is perhaps TRBD1 or TRBD2 (5 bases each). CDR3 length: 13 residues. The germline V gene encodes CDR1 MNHEY and CDR2 SMNVEV (reference sequence). V gave up 6 bases and J gave up 4 bases, with 13 bases separating them. The CDR3, as DNA: TGTGCCAGCAGGGAGGACATCCGGTACGAGCAGTACTTC. Protein product: CASREDIRYEQYF.

The chain links TRBV28 to TRBJ1-5; the D is unclear. V was shortened by 6 bases and J by 7 bases, with 13 bases between the two germline ends. This CDR3 comprises 13 residues. Germline CDR1 is MDHEN and CDR2 is SYDVKM. CDR3 residues: CASSPNTGQPQHF. As DNA, the CDR3 is TGTGCCAGCAGCCCAAACACGGGGCAGCCCCAGCATTTT.

This sequence joins TRBV6-1 and TRBJ2-3; 10 bases line up with TRBD2. The CDR3 spans 13 residues. With 4 bases clipped from V and 10 bases from J, the junction kept 5 bases outside the gene matches. CDR1 and CDR2 (germline): MNHNS, SASEGT. The DNA for the CDR3 is TGTGCCAGCAGTGCACAGGGACTAGCGTCGCAGTATTTT. Amino acids: CASSAQGLASQYF.

This chain links TRBV4-3 with TRBJ1-2, with 8 bases aligning to TRBD1. The CDR3 extends over 16 amino acids. Looked up from germline, CDR1 is LGHNA and CDR2 is YSLEER. Trimming at V came to 0 bases and at J to 3 bases, leaving 6 bases not matched to a gene. Here the CDR3 DNA reads TGCGCCAGCAGCCAAGATCGGACAGGGACTTACTATGGCTACACCTTC. It is translated as CASSQDRTGTYYGYTF.

V usage is TRBV2 and J usage is TRBJ2-2; 8 nucleotides agree with TRBD2. The CDR3 has 15 residues. Germline loops: CDR1 SNHLY, CDR2 FYNNEI. V was pared by 4 bases and J by 5 bases, with 6 bases of the junction left unmatched. CDR3 protein: CASSGSGRGTGELFF. CDR3 DNA: TGTGCCAGCAGTGGAAGCGGGAGAGGGACCGGGGAGCTGTTTTTT.

The V and J genes are TRBV13 and TRBJ2-7, with TRBD2 as a possible D gene (6 bases). The CDR3 runs 14 residues. V was cut by 1 base and J by 5 bases, with 12 bases left in between. The germline V gene encodes CDR1 PRHDT and CDR2 FYEKMQ (reference sequence). The CDR3: CASSLEGPGDEQYF. The DNA for the CDR3 is TGTGCCAGCAGCTTAGAGGGACCGGGAGACGAGCAGTACTTC.